The present T cell receptor beta chain was sequenced within a study of regulatory T cells in long-lasting Graves disease. To make TCR beta libraries, researchers used iRepertoire HTBI primers and Arm-PCR of CDR3 regions. Each CDR3 protein is one row after TCRdb ran MiXCR on the multiplex PCR reads. The table shows more than 300,000 distinct CDR3 sequences, with more than 20% occurring only once. There are many counts of this clonotype. Its matching antigen is unknown. The germline V gene has CDR1 MDHEN and CDR2 SYDVKM. CDR3 length equals 11 residues. V was trimmed by 6 bases and J by 3 bases, leaving 5 bases between them. Study-level results: TRBV28, TRBJ1-2 and TRBJ2-5 were favored in persistent disease.

Specified time point: persistent/refractory GD, antithyroid drugs over 5 years with positive TRAb. From RNA extracted from PBMCs, the TCR library was made. In each case, Graves' disease was diagnosed per American Thyroid Association guidelines. In Xi'an, China, an endocrinology department was the source of patients. The source is a woman in her 40s with Graves disease. The material sequenced was peripheral blood mononuclear cells (PBMCs), taken when the disease was refractory, from a patient treated with antithyroid drugs. This chain connects TRBV28 to TRBJ2-5; D is unclear. The CDR3 sequence is CASRGEETQYF. In DNA, the CDR3 is TGTGCCAGCAGAGGAGAAGAGACCCAGTACTTC.